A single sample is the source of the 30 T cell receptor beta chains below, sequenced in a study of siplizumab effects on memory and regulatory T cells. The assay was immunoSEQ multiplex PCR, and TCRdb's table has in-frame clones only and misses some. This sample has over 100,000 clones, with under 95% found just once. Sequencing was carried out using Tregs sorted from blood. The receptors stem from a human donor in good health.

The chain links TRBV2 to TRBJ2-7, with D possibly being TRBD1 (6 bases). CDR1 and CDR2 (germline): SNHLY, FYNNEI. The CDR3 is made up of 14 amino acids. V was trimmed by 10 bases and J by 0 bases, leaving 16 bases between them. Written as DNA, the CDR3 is TGTGCCACCATTAATAGGGGGAGCTCCTACGAGCAGTACTTC. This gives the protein CATINRGSSYEQYF.

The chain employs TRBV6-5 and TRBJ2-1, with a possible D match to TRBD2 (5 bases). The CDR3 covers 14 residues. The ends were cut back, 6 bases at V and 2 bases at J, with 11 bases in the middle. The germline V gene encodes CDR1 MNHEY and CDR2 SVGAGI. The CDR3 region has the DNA TGTGCCAGCAGGACCGGGATCGCCTACAATGAGCAGTTCTTC. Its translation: CASRTGIAYNEQFF.

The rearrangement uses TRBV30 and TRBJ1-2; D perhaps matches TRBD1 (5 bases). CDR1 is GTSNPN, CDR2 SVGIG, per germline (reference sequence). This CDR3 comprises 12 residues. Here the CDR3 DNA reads TGTGGCATCCGGGACGTCTCTTATGGCTACACCTTC. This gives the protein CGIRDVSYGYTF.

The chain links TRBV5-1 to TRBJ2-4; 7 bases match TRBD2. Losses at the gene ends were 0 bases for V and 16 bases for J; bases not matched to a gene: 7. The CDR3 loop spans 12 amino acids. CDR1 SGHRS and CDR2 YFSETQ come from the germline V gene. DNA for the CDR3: TGCGCCAGCAGCTTGGAGGCGGGAGCCCCATACTTC. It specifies CASSLEAGAPYF.

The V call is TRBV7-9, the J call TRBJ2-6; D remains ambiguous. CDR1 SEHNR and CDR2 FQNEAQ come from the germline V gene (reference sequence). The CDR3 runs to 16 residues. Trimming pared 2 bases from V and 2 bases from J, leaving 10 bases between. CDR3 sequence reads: CASSLWQYPGANVLTF. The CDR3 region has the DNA TGTGCCAGCAGCTTATGGCAGTACCCTGGGGCCAACGTCCTGACTTTC.

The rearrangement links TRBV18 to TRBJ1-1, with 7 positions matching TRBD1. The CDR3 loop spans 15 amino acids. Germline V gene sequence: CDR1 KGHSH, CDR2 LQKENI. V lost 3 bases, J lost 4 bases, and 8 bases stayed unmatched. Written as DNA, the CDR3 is TGTGCCAGCTCACCCGCCCCAACAGGGGTCACTGAAGCTTTCTTT. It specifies CASSPAPTGVTEAFF.

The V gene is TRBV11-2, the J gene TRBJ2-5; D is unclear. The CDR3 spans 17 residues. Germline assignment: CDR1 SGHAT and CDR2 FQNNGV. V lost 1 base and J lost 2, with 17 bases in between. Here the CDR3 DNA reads TGTGCCAGCAGCTTAGCGGGCCGATTAGGATTTCAAGAGACCCAGTACTTC. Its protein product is CASSLAGRLGFQETQYF.

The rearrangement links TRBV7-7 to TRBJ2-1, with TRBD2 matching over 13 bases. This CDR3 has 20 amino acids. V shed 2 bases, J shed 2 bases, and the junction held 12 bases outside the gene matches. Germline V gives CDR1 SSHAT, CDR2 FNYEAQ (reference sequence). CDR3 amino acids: CASSLNPRRGLAGTYNEQFF. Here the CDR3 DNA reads TGTGCCAGCAGCTTAAATCCCCGCCGGGGACTAGCGGGGACCTACAATGAGCAGTTCTTC.

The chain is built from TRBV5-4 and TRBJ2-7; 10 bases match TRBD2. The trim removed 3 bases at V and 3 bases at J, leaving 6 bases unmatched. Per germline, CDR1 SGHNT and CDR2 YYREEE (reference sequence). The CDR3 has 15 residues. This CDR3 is CASSSSGRADYEQYF. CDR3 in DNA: TGTGCCAGCAGCTCAAGCGGGAGGGCCGACTACGAGCAGTACTTC.

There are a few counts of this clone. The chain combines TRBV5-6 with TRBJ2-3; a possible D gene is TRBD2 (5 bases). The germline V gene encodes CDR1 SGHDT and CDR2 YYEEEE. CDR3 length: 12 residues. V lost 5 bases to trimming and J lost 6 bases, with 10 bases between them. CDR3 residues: CASRAWEDTQYF. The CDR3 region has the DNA TGTGCCAGCAGGGCGTGGGAGGATACGCAGTATTTT.

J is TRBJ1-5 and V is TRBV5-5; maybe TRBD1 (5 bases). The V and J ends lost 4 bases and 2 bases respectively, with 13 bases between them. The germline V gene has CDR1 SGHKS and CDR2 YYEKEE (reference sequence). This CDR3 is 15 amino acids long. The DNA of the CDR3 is TGTGCCAGCAGCGGTGGTCCGGGGGGCAATCAGCCCCAGCATTTT. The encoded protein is CASSGGPGGNQPQHF.

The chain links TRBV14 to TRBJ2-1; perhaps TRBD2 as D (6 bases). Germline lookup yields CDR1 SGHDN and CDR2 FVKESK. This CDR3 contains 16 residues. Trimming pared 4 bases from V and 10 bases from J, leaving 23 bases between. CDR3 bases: TGTGCCAGCAGCCTCCAGGGCGTCGCGGGGCTAGGGGAGCAGTTCTTC. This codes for CASSLQGVAGLGEQFF.

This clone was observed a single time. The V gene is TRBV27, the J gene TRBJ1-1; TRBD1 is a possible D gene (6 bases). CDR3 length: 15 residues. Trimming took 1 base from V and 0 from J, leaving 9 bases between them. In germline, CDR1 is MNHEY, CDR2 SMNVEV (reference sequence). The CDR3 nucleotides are TGTGCCAGCAGTTTATGGGGGGCCTTGAACACTGAAGCTTTCTTT. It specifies CASSLWGALNTEAFF.

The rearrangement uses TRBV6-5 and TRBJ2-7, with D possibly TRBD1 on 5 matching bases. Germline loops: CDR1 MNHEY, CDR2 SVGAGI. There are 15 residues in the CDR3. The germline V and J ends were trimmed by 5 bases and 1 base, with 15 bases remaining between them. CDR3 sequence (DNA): TGTGCCAGCAGTCCCTCATTTCAGGGTTCCTACGAGCAGTACTTC. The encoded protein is CASSPSFQGSYEQYF.

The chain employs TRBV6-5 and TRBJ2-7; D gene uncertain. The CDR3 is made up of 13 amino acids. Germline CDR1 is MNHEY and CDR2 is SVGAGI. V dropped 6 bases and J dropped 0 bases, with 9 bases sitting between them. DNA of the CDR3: TGTGCCAGCAGCATCTCCGACTCCTACGAGCAGTACTTC. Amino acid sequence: CASSISDSYEQYF.

This CDR3 reads CASIRRASGIDEQFF. Here the CDR3 DNA reads TGTGCCAGTATCCGGCGGGCTAGCGGGATTGATGAGCAGTTCTTC. The chain links TRBV19 to TRBJ2-1; 9 nucleotides align to TRBD2. The CDR3 runs to 15 residues. Trimming removed 7 bases from V and 8 bases from J; junction bases left unmatched: 12. CDR1 LNHDA and CDR2 SQIVND come from the germline V gene (reference sequence).

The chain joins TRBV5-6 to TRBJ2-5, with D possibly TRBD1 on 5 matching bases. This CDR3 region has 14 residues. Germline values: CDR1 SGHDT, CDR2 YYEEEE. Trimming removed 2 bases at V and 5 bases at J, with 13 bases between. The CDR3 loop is CASSLPLKGETQYF. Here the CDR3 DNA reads TGTGCCAGCAGCTTACCCCTAAAGGGGGAGACCCAGTACTTC.

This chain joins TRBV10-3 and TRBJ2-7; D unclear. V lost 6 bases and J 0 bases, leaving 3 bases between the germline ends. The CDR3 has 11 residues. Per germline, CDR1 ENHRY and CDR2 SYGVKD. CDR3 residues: CAIRTSYEQYF. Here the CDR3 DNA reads TGTGCCATCAGGACCTCCTACGAGCAGTACTTC.

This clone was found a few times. CDR3 residues: CASSSRTVPPYEQYF. CDR3 DNA sequence: TGCGCCAGCAGTTCCCGGACCGTCCCCCCATACGAGCAGTACTTC. The chain joins TRBV10-1 to TRBJ2-7; no firm D call. CDR1 is WNHNN and CDR2 is SYGVQD in the germline V gene (reference sequence). The CDR3 loop spans 15 amino acids. V was trimmed by 5 bases and J by 4 bases, leaving 18 bases between them.

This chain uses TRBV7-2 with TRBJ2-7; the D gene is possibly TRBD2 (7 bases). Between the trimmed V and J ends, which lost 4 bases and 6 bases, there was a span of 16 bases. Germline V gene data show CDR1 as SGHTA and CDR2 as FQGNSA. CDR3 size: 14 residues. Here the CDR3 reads CASSSAGRGVEQYF. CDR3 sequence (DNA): TGTGCCAGCAGCTCAGCGGGAAGGGGGGTCGAGCAGTACTTC. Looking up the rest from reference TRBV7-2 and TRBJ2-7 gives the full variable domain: GAGVSQSPSNKVTEKGKDVELRCDPISGHTALYWYRQSLGQGLEFLIYFQGNSAPDKSGLPSDRFSAERTGGSVSTLTIQRTQQEDSAVYLCASSSAGRGVEQYFGPGTRLTVT.

The CDR3 region is CASSIRGVGGTEAFF. The CDR3 DNA reads as TGTGCCAGTAGTATCAGGGGCGTTGGGGGGACTGAAGCTTTCTTT. The chain uses TRBV19 and TRBJ1-1; D is perhaps TRBD1 (6 bases). Trimming removed 3 bases from V and 5 bases from J, with 16 bases in between. The germline gives CDR1 LNHDA, CDR2 SQIVND (reference sequence). The CDR3 is made up of 15 amino acids. The variable domain in full, with the rest retrieved from reference TRBV19 and TRBJ1-1, is DGGITQSPKYLFRKEGQNVTLSCEQNLNHDAMYWYRQDPGQGLRLIYYSQIVNDFQKGDIAEGYSVSREKKESFPLTVTSAQKNPTAFYLCASSIRGVGGTEAFFGQGTRLTVV.

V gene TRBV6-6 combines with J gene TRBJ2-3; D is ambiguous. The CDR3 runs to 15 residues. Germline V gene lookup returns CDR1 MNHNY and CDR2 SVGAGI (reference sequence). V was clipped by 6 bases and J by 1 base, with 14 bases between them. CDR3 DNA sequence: TGTGCCAGCAGCTTCGCGGCGAGTCGCACAGATACGCAGTATTTT. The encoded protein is CASSFAASRTDTQYF.

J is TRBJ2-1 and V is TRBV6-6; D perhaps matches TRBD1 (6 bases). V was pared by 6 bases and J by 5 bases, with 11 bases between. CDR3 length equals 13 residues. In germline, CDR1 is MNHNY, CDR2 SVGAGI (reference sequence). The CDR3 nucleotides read TGTGCCAGCAGGACAACAGGGAACAATGAGCAGTTCTTC. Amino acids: CASRTTGNNEQFF.

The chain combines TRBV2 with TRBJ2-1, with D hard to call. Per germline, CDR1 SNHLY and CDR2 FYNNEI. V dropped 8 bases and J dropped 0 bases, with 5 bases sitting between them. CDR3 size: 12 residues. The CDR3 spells CASSGSYNEQFF. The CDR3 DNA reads TGTGCCAGCTCAGGCTCCTACAATGAGCAGTTCTTC.

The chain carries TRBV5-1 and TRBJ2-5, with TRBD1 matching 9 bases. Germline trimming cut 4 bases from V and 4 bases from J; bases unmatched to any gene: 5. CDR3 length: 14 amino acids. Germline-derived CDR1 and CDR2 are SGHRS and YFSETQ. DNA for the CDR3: TGCGCCAGCAGCAGGGGACAGGGAGGAGAGACCCAGTACTTC. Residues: CASSRGQGGETQYF.

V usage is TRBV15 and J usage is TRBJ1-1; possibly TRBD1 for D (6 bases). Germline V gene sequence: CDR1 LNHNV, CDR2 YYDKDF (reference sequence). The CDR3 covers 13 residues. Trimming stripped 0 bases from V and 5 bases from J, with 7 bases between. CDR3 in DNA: TGTGCCACCAGCAGAGATCAGGGGACTGAAGCTTTCTTT. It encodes CATSRDQGTEAFF. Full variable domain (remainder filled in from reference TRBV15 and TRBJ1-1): DAMVIQNPRYQVTQFGKPVTLSCSQTLNHNVMYWYQQKSSQAPKLLFHYYDKDFNNEADTPDNFQSRRPNTSFCFLDIRSPGLGDTAMYLCATSRDQGTEAFFGQGTRLTVV.

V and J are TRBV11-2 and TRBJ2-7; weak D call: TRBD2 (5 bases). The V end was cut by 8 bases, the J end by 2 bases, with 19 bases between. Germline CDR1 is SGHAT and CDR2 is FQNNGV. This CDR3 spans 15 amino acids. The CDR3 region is CASQPIATKPYEQYF. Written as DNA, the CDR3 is TGTGCCAGCCAACCTATAGCGACCAAACCCTACGAGCAGTACTTC.

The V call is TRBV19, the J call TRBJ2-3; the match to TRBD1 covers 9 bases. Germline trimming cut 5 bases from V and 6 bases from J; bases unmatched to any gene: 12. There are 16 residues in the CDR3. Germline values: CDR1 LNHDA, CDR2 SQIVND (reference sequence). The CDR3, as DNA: TGTGCCAGTAGTGGGTGGAGGGACAGGGAAGAGGATACGCAGTATTTT. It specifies CASSGWRDREEDTQYF.

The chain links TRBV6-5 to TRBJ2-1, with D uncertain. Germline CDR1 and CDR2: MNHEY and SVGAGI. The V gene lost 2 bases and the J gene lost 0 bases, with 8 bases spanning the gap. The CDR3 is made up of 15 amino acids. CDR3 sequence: CASSYEGNSYNEQFF. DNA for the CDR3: TGTGCCAGCAGTTACGAAGGGAACTCCTACAATGAGCAGTTCTTC.

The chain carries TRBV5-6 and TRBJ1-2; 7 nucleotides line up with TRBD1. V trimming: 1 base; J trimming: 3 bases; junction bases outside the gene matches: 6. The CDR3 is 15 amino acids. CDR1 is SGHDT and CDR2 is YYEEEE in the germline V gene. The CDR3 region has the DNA TGTGCCAGCAGCTTGATCGGCAGGGGGGACTATGGCTACACCTTC. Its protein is CASSLIGRGDYGYTF.